This T cell receptor (beta chain) was observed in a study of cytomegalovirus exposure and HLA in healthy donors. Trimming left V 2 bases short and J 8 bases short, with 12 bases between. The germline V gene has CDR1 SGHNT and CDR2 YENEEA. This CDR3 region has 13 residues. The PCR had 60 Vbeta and 13 Jbeta primers. Sequencing used immunoSEQ multiplex PCR; TCRdb keeps in-frame clones, though not all of them. The table records approximately 150,000 clones, approximately 80% of them present only once. This clone came up a few times. Sequencing used PBMCs. The clonotype comes from a man younger than 35 in good health and CMV-seropositive. This sequence joins TRBV11-3 and TRBJ1-1; D is unresolved. CDR3: CASSLLGEGEAFF. The CDR3, as DNA: TGTGCCAGCAGCTTACTCGGGGAAGGAGAAGCTTTCTTT.